This TCR beta chain comes out of a study of OX40 agonist ivuxolimab in advanced cancers. The germline gives CDR1 SGHDT, CDR2 YYEEEE. CDR3 size: 15 residues. V gave up 7 bases and J gave up 4 bases; unmatched junction bases: 10. Assay used: immunoSEQ multiplex PCR; TCRdb lists only in-frame clones, some missing. Of about 65,000 clones listed, roughly 84% are singletons. This clonotype originated in an adult with an advanced solid tumor such as melanoma, head and neck, liver or kidney cancer. J is TRBJ2-1 and V is TRBV5-6; 8 bases are shared with TRBD1. This specimen was CD4+ or CD8+ T cells sorted from blood, taken in a trial of the OX40 agonist ivuxolimab. The DNA for the CDR3 is TGTGCCAGCTGCTCCCCGGGACAGGCATACAATGAGCAGTTCTTC. This sequence encodes CASCSPGQAYNEQFF.